Sequencing of this T cell receptor beta chain was carried out in a study of shared clonotypes between healthy human individuals. Concerning this clone itself: Its antigen is unknown.

The CDR3 has 15 amino acids. V was clipped by 0 bases and J by 5 bases; unmatched bases: 7. Germline values: CDR1 SGDLS, CDR2 YYNGEE. Only in-frame clones appear in the TCRdb table, and some are missing; sequencing was by immunoSEQ multiplex PCR. The data show about 980,000 clones, 70% to 85% seen once. Overall study findings and caveats: Sorted-subset sequencing was shown by rarefaction to be incomplete despite large depth.

In the CD4+ fraction, cells were divided into CD45RA+ naive and CD45RA-negative memory subsets. The clonotype originates from a man younger than 35 in good health. The sample comprised memory CD4+ T cells sorted from blood. Subset meaning: CD45RA-negative fraction. The gene calls are TRBV9 and TRBJ2-5; 7 bases line up with TRBD2. The chain's CDR3 is CASSVGGGSGETQYF. The DNA for the CDR3 is TGTGCCAGCAGCGTAGGGGGCGGGAGCGGCGAGACCCAGTACTTC.